Listed below are T cell receptor beta chains from one sample, sequenced in a study of T cell repertoires in cytomegalovirus infection. These receptors have no known antigen. TCRdb reanalysed the reads using MiXCR and keeps one entry per CDR3 protein. This table holds hundreds of thousands of distinct CDR3 sequences, 30% to 35% found once. The sample was cultured CD8+ T cells from PBMCs, taken from culture after CMV antigen stimulation. Receptors were obtained from a human donor in good health (CMV status not recorded). Some clones in this sample may be carry-over from other donors' samples. Both conserved end residues are part of each CDR3. The D gene is left open where the match is weak. The size entry is marked missing in some rows and otherwise reads once, few, many or a size class.

D	V	J	size	DNA	CDR3
TRBD1	TRBV7-4	TRBJ1-5	NA	TGTGCCAACAGCTCTACAGGGGGCGGAGAAGACGATCAGCCCCAGCATTTT	CANSSTGGGEDDQPQHF
TRBD2	TRBV7-6	TRBJ2-2	NA	TGTGCCAGCAGTTATAGCGGGGGGGTTTTACGAAAAGGGGAGCTGTTTTTT	CASSYSGGVLRKGELFF
NA	TRBV6-5	TRBJ2-3	NA	TGTGCCAGCAGTTACAGCCGGGACACCTTCATAGATACGCAGTATTTT	CASSYSRDTFIDTQYF
NA	TRBV6-6	TRBJ1-1	NA	TGTGCCAGCACCCCCCGGTTAGGGAACACTGAAGCTTTCTTT	CASTPRLGNTEAFF
NA	TRBV20-1	TRBJ1-2	NA	TGCAGTGCTAGAGGGCGGGTAGACAACTATGGCTACACCTTC	CSARGRVDNYGYTF
NA	TRBV18	TRBJ2-1	NA	TGTGCCAGCTCACCACCGGAGGGGGATAAGCAGTTCTTC	CASSPPEGDKQFF
TRBD1	TRBV6-2/TRBV6-3	TRBJ1-5	few	TGTGCCAGCAGTTACCCCGGACAGGATAGCAATCAGCCCCAGCATTTT	CASSYPGQDSNQPQHF
TRBD1	TRBV6-6	TRBJ1-5	NA	TGTGCCAGCAGTTATTGGACAGGGGACAATCAGCCCCAGCATTTT	CASSYWTGDNQPQHF
NA	TRBV7-9	TRBJ1-1	NA	TGTGCCAGCAGCTTTTCTATACCCCATTGGACTGAAGCTTTCTTT	CASSFSIPHWTEAFF
NA	TRBV2	TRBJ1-6	NA	TGTGCCAGCAGTCGTGTCTCCTATAATTCACCCCTCCACTTT	CASSRVSYNSPLHF
NA	TRBV7-2	TRBJ2-7	few	TGTGCCAGCAGCTTAGGTTCGGCCTGGAGCTCCTACGAGCAGTACTTC	CASSLGSAWSSYEQYF
TRBD2	TRBV19	TRBJ2-1	NA	TGTGCCAGTAGTATATGGACTAGCCGAGATGAGCAGTTCTTC	CASSIWTSRDEQFF
NA	TRBV7-9	TRBJ2-2	many	TGTGCCAGCCGACTCGGGTTGTTGGGTCTACTGAACACCGGGGAGCTGTTTTTT	CASRLGLLGLLNTGELFF
NA	TRBV15	TRBJ1-5	NA	TGTGCCACCAGCTCGGACATGGGATATCAGCCCCAGCATTTT	CATSSDMGYQPQHF
NA	TRBV7-3	TRBJ2-7	NA	TGTGCCAGCAACTCAAATTCCTACGAGCAGTACTTC	CASNSNSYEQYF
NA	TRBV7-9	TRBJ1-4	few	TGTGCCAGCAGCAGCCGGGACGGACAACGGGAAAAACTGTTTTTT	CASSSRDGQREKLFF
NA	TRBV5-5	TRBJ1-1	once	TGTGCCTGCAGCTTGCTCCTCCGGGGTGACGGTGAAGCTTTCTTT	CACSLLLRGDGEAFF
TRBD2	TRBV4-1	TRBJ2-3	once	TGCGCCAGCAGCCAAGGGGGGGGACTAGCGGAAAGCACAGATACGCAGTATTTT	CASSQGGGLAESTDTQYF
NA	TRBV20-1	TRBJ2-7	once	TGCAGTGCCATCCGGCGGGGCACCTCCTACGAGCAGTACTTC	CSAIRRGTSYEQYF
NA	TRBV7-8	TRBJ2-2	NA	TGTGCCAGCAGCTTATCGCCATCGAACACCGGGGAGCTGTTTTTT	CASSLSPSNTGELFF
NA	TRBV6-5	TRBJ2-5	NA	TGTGCCAGCAGCGACGAGCCCCTCGGGGAGACCCAGTACTTC	CASSDEPLGETQYF
NA	TRBV27	TRBJ2-2	few	TGTGCCAGCAGTTTGCTTCGGCAGGGCATCGGGGAGCTGTTTTTT	CASSLLRQGIGELFF
TRBD1	TRBV15	TRBJ1-1	NA	TGTGCCACCAGCGACGACAGGGATGCTGAAGCTTTCTTT	CATSDDRDAEAFF
NA	TRBV20-1	TRBJ2-1	NA	TGCAGTGCCCATACAGGGGGAGGGGGTCGGAATGAGCAGTTCTTC	CSAHTGGGGRNEQFF
NA	TRBV4-2	TRBJ2-2	few	TGTGCCAGCAGCCAAGAGCGACTTATAATGAACACCGGGGAGCTGTTTTTT	CASSQERLIMNTGELFF
NA	TRBV13	TRBJ2-1	few	TGTGCCAGCAGCCAAAGGGGGGGCTTCTACAATGAGCAGTTCTTC	CASSQRGGFYNEQFF
TRBD2	TRBV7-8	TRBJ2-1	NA	TGTGCCAGCAGCCCTAGTCCCCCTCGCCTAGCGGGGGGGGGGAATGAGCAGTTCTTC	CASSPSPPRLAGGGNEQFF
NA	TRBV3-1	TRBJ1-2	few	TGTGCCAGCAGCCAAGATTTACTGGACAAAACCTTCAGTGGCTACACCTTC	CASSQDLLDKTFSGYTF
NA	TRBV19	TRBJ1-5	NA	TGTGCCAGTATTGAACCGAGGGGCAATCAGCCCCAGCATTTT	CASIEPRGNQPQHF
NA	TRBV4-1	TRBJ2-2	NA	TGCGCCAGCAGCCAAGATCACACGGGCACCGGGGAGCTGTTTTTT	CASSQDHTGTGELFF
NA	TRBV6-4	TRBJ2-4	NA	TGTGCCAGCTCACCTACCGTAGCAGCAGACATTCAGTACTTC	CASSPTVAADIQYF
NA	TRBV3-1	TRBJ2-1	NA	TGTGCCAGCAGCCAATTGGAGCGGGCTTCGTTCTACAATGAGCAGTTCTTC	CASSQLERASFYNEQFF
TRBD1	TRBV10-3	TRBJ2-5	NA	TGTGCCATCAGTGACCCGGCCGGGACAGCTCAAGAGACCCAGTACTTC	CAISDPAGTAQETQYF
NA	TRBV27	TRBJ2-5	few	TGTGCCAGCAGCCCCTCGGGACTCAGTACCCAGTACTTC	CASSPSGLSTQYF
NA	TRBV19	TRBJ1-2	few	TGTGCCAGTGGCAGGGTCAACTATGGCTACACCTTC	CASGRVNYGYTF
NA	TRBV7-2	TRBJ1-5	many	TGTGCCAGCAGCCTCACGGAGGGAGACAATCAGCCCCAGCATTTT	CASSLTEGDNQPQHF
NA	TRBV6-2/TRBV6-3	TRBJ1-2	NA	TGTGCCAGCAGTCCCCGGGAGGATTATAACTATGGCTACACCTTC	CASSPREDYNYGYTF
TRBD1	TRBV7-9	TRBJ1-2	few	TGTGCCAGCACGAGAGGACAGGGGGCGGGTGGCTACACCTTC	CASTRGQGAGGYTF
NA	TRBV4-3	TRBJ2-3	many	TGCGCCAGCAGCCAAGGAGGGGACGCAGATACGCAGTATTTT	CASSQGGDADTQYF
NA	TRBV6-1	TRBJ2-1	few	TGTGCCAGCAGCGAGGATAGGTACAATGAGCAGTTCTTC	CASSEDRYNEQFF
NA	TRBV7-2	TRBJ2-1	few	TGTGCCAGCAGCTTAAATACCGGGACATATTCCTACAATGAGCAGTTCTTC	CASSLNTGTYSYNEQFF
TRBD1	TRBV4-1	TRBJ2-5	NA	TGCGCCAGCAGCCAAATATTACAGGGGATGGAGACCCAGTACTTC	CASSQILQGMETQYF
TRBD1	TRBV5-4	TRBJ2-2	once	TGTGCCAGCACCTCGGGACAGGGTTTGGTCGTGGAGCTGTTTTTT	CASTSGQGLVVELFF
TRBD1	TRBV20-1	TRBJ2-1	few	TGCAGTGCGCCGGGACAGGGCTACAATGAGCAGTTCTTC	CSAPGQGYNEQFF
NA	TRBV20-1	TRBJ2-3	NA	TGCAGTGCTAGAGATCGAGGGGGGCCGTCCATACTCACAGATACGCAGTATTTT	CSARDRGGPSILTDTQYF
NA	TRBV9	TRBJ1-3	few	TGTGCCAGCAGCGGAGAGAGAGGGGGAAACACCATATATTTT	CASSGERGGNTIYF
NA	TRBV27	TRBJ2-1	NA	TGTGCCACCACAACTATATACGGCCTTCTTAGGGATCCGGGCAATGAGCAGTTCTTC	CATTTIYGLLRDPGNEQFF
TRBD2	TRBV7-8	TRBJ2-1	NA	TGTGCCAGTCTAGCGGGGACCTCCTACAATGAGCAGTTCTTC	CASLAGTSYNEQFF
NA	TRBV7-2	TRBJ2-5	many	TGTGCCAGCAGCTTAGGGTCGGGAAGGGAGACCCAGTACTTC	CASSLGSGRETQYF
TRBD1	TRBV6-2/TRBV6-3	TRBJ2-5	few	TGTGCCAGCAGTTACTCGCCCGACAGGGTAGAGTGGGAGACCCAGTACTTC	CASSYSPDRVEWETQYF
NA	TRBV4-1	TRBJ1-2	NA	TGTGCCAGCAGCCAAGATAGGTCAGGGACTGGCTACACCTTC	CASSQDRSGTGYTF
TRBD1	TRBV7-6	TRBJ2-7	many	TGTGCCAGCAGCATTGGGACAGGGGGGAGCTACGAGCAGTACTTC	CASSIGTGGSYEQYF
TRBD1	TRBV7-6	TRBJ1-2	many	TGTGCCAGCAGCTTAAAACTCGCAGGGGGGAGTGGCTACACCTTC	CASSLKLAGGSGYTF
NA	TRBV12-3/TRBV12-4	TRBJ1-2	NA	TGTGCCAGCAGTACCGGAGAGGTCGGCTATGGCTACACCTTC	CASSTGEVGYGYTF
NA	TRBV7-2	TRBJ1-4	many	TGTGCCAGCAGCTTAGCGGGGAGCCCACTTGGACAGCCACGAGGTGAAAAACTGTTTTTT	CASSLAGSPLGQPRGEKLFF
TRBD2	TRBV7-6	TRBJ2-1	many	TGTGCCAGCAGCTCTAGCTCGACTAGCGGGGGCCCCAGCTCCTACAATGAGCAGTTCTTC	CASSSSSTSGGPSSYNEQFF
NA	TRBV12-5	TRBJ2-5	NA	TGTGCTAGTGGTTTGGTATACGGGGGCCAAGAGACCCAGTACTTC	CASGLVYGGQETQYF
TRBD1	TRBV7-6	TRBJ2-2	NA	TGTGCCAGCAGCTTTCAGCGGACAGGATTGAGCACCGGGGAGCTGTTTTTT	CASSFQRTGLSTGELFF